The source of this T cell receptor beta chain is a study of CD8 T cells in ankylosing spondylitis. This clonotype was observed many times. Its target is not known. Each CDR3 protein gets one entry after TCRdb re-called the 5' RACE reads with MiXCR. The table records some 200,000 distinct CDR3 sequences, just under 7.5% of them present only once. Study-wide results and limits: Within ankylosing spondylitis blood, a TCR beta motif made up of several highly homologous variants appeared to be characteristic.

Per germline, CDR1 SQVTM and CDR2 ANQGSEA. The V gene lost 5 bases and the J gene lost 7 bases, with 9 bases spanning the gap. The CDR3 is made up of 11 amino acids. The sequencing sample was made of blood, either unsorted or a sorted T cell fraction (not recorded which). This clonotype was obtained from a male donor with ankylosing spondylitis. This chain links TRBV29-1 with TRBJ2-1; possibly TRBD1 for D (5 bases). In nucleotides, the CDR3 is TGCAGCGTTCCCAGGGCGAATGAGCAGTTCTTC. It codes for CSVPRANEQFF.